This TCR beta chain was recorded in a study of Ad26.COV2.S vaccination and SARS-CoV-2 variants. In the study overall: Donor was in the COV1001 Ad26.COV2.S trial arm.

Clones were sequenced by immunoSEQ multiplex PCR, and TCRdb holds only the in-frame ones, with some missing. This sample has around 380,000 clones; about 88% occur once, and the top ten carry 3.5%. Noted treatment: around 19 received Ad26.COV2.S at low or high dose, single or two shots; roughly five received placebo; per-sample allocation not given. Samples analyzed were those drawn on day 63 after the first vaccine or placebo injection. A note on this clone: What it recognizes is unknown.

Trimming shortened V by 2 bases and J by 7 bases, and 8 bases separated the two germline ends. The CDR3 extends over 12 amino acids. Germline V lookup: CDR1 MNHNY, CDR2 SVGAGI (reference sequence). Study-wide results and caveats: Vaccine recipients showed a spike-specific TCR breadth that was higher than in placebo recipients. Vaccine and placebo recipients had comparable breadth of non-spike TCRs.

Sequencing was performed on peripheral blood, taken in a trial of Ad26.COV2.S vaccine versus placebo. The chain joins TRBV6-6 to TRBJ1-1; possible D gene TRBD1, 5 bases. The receptor's source is a person between 18 and 65 years old who received the Ad26.COV2.S COVID-19 vaccine or a placebo. CDR3 nucleotide sequence: TGTGCCAGCAGTTACGCGACAGATGAAGCTTTCTTT. It specifies CASSYATDEAFF.